The entry that follows covers one T cell receptor beta chain sequence. Its antigen is currently unknown. The source of the sample is a study of blood T cells in healthy people across ages. Overall study context: There was about one barcoded beta molecule captured by template switching per two T cells.

Findings of the study overall: It was held that diversity estimates obtained from one million T cells represented underestimates. Higher diversity, along with more naive CD4+ cells, distinguished long-lived donors from aged donors.

A second 7 to 11 cycle PCR used barcoded and J-beta primers. MiXCR was run by TCRdb on the 5' RACE reads, yielding one entry per CDR3 protein. The sample has 1.6 million or so distinct CDR3 sequences, almost 35% seen once. This CDR3 is built from 18 residues. V lost 0 bases and J 0 bases, leaving 12 bases between the germline ends. The germline gives CDR1 LGHDT, CDR2 YNNKEL (reference sequence). Specimen: blood. This receptor was taken from a woman in her twenties or thirties in good health. The chain links TRBV3-1 to TRBJ1-6; D is ambiguous. CDR3 sequence: CASSQESLFSSYNSPLHF. CDR3 sequence (DNA): TGTGCCAGCAGCCAAGAAAGCCTTTTTAGCTCCTATAATTCACCCCTCCACTTT.